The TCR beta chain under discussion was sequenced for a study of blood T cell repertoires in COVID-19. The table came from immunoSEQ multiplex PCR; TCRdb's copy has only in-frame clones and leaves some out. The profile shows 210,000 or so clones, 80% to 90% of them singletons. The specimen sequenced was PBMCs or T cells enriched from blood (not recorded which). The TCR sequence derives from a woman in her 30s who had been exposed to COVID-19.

The CDR3, as DNA: TGTGCCATCAGTGAGTCGATCCCAGGGATGGTCTATGGCTACACCTTC. It translates to CAISESIPGMVYGYTF. V usage is TRBV10-3 and J usage is TRBJ1-2; weak D call: TRBD1 (5 bases). Germline V gene sequence: CDR1 ENHRY, CDR2 SYGVKD. The CDR3 extends over 16 amino acids. V was shortened by 0 bases and J by 4 bases, with 15 bases between the two germline ends.